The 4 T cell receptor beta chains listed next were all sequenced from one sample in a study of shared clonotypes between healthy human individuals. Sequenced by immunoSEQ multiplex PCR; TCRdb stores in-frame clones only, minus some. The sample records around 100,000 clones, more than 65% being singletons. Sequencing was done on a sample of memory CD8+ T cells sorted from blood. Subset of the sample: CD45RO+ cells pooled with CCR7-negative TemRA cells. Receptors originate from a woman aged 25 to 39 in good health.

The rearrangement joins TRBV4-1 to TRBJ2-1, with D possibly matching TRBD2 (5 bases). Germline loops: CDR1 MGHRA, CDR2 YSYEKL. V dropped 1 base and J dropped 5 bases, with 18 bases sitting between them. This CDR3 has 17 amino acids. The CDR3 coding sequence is TGCGCCAGCAGCCAAGGCCGAGGCAGAACTAGGGACAATGAGCAGTTCTTC. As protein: CASSQGRGRTRDNEQFF.

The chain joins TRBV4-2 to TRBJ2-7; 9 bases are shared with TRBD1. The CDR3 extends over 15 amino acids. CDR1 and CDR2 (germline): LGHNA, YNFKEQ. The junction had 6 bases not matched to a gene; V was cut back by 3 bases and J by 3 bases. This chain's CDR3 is CASSQGQGEGYEQYF. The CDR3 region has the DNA TGTGCCAGCAGCCAGGGACAGGGCGAGGGCTACGAGCAGTACTTC.

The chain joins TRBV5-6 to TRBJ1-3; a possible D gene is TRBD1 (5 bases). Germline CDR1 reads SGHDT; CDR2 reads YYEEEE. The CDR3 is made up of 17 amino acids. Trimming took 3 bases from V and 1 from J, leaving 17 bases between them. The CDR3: CASSWGDFFGSGNTIYF. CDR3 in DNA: TGTGCCAGCAGCTGGGGGGATTTCTTCGGGTCTGGAAACACCATATATTTT.

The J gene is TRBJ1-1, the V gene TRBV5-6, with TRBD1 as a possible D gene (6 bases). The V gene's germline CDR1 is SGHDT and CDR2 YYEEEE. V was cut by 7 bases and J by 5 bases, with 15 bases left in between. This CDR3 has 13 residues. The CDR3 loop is CASHLGGRTEAFF. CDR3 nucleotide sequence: TGTGCCAGCCATTTAGGGGGGCGTACTGAAGCTTTCTTT.